What follows are 19 T cell receptor beta chains derived from one specimen sequenced in a study of T cell responses to AZD1222 COVID-19 vaccine. Sequenced by immunoSEQ multiplex PCR; TCRdb stores in-frame clones only, minus some. Altogether under 100,000 clones are present, roughly 90% being singletons, with the ten largest covering less than 3.5%. This material consisted of peripheral blood, taken on day 0 of AZD1222 vaccination. Receptor source: an adult in good health.

This chain uses TRBV9 with TRBJ1-5; the D is unclear. Trimming cost V 0 bases and J 3 bases, with 10 bases left between them. The CDR3 runs 15 residues. Per the germline V gene, CDR1 is SGDLS and CDR2 is YYNGEE. The CDR3 DNA reads as TGTGCCAGCAGCGTAGTTGGAGATCCCAATCAGCCCCAGCATTTT. Its protein product is CASSVVGDPNQPQHF.

This sequence joins TRBV5-4 and TRBJ2-3; D is uncertain. Germline V gene sequence: CDR1 SGHNT, CDR2 YYREEE (reference sequence). This CDR3 is built from 16 residues. Deletions cut 0 bases from V and 1 base from J, with 12 bases between. The CDR3 DNA is TGTGCCAGCAGCTTGGAAGGGCGCGAGGGCACAGATACGCAGTATTTT. Amino acid sequence: CASSLEGREGTDTQYF.

The chain links TRBV6-6 to TRBJ2-3; D is ambiguous. CDR1 is MNHNY and CDR2 is SVGAGI in the germline V gene (reference sequence). Trimming took off 7 bases at V and 0 bases at J, with 14 bases between the two ends. This CDR3 region has 15 residues. The CDR3 DNA is TGTGCCAGCACCAAATACTCCCCTAGCACAGATACGCAGTATTTT. This codes for CASTKYSPSTDTQYF.

The rearrangement joins TRBV27 to TRBJ2-5, with a weak D call TRBD1 (5 bases). The CDR3 contains 14 residues. Per the germline V gene, CDR1 is MNHEY and CDR2 is SMNVEV (reference sequence). Trimming took off 5 bases at V and 2 bases at J, with 12 bases between the two ends. The CDR3 bases are TGTGCCAGCAGTGTGGGGCCCCTACAAGAGACCCAGTACTTC. Its translation is CASSVGPLQETQYF.

V is TRBV6-2 or TRBV6-3 and J is TRBJ2-1; D gene unclear. Germline-derived CDR1 and CDR2 are MNHEY and SVGEGT. The CDR3 is made up of 13 amino acids. The V end lost 0 bases, the J end lost 10 bases, and 10 bases lay between the germline ends. The CDR3 DNA reads as TGTGCCAGCAGTTACTCGAGGACGGCCGAGCAGTTCTTC. The encoded protein is CASSYSRTAEQFF.

The CDR3 bases are TGTGCCAGCGCGAGCGGAAATAGCAATCAGCCCCAGCATTTT. Residues: CASASGNSNQPQHF. V and J are TRBV7-8 and TRBJ1-5, with D unclear. Germline-derived CDR1 and CDR2 are SGHVS and FQNEAQ. The CDR3 has 14 residues. The ends were cut back, 8 bases at V and 0 bases at J, with 11 bases in the middle.

This clone was observed once. The chain couples TRBV6-5 to TRBJ2-1; D unresolved. CDR1 and CDR2 (germline): MNHEY, SVGAGI. The CDR3 has 13 amino acids. V gave up 10 bases and J gave up 7 bases, with 17 bases separating them. Here the CDR3 DNA reads TGTGCCACCACCGGGCCTAGACCAAATGAGCAGTTCTTC. Its protein product is CATTGPRPNEQFF.

This chain uses TRBV9 with TRBJ2-2; 7 nucleotides match TRBD1. Germline assignment: CDR1 SGDLS and CDR2 YYNGEE. J lost 5 bases, V lost 3 bases, and 16 bases had no gene match. This CDR3 is built from 18 residues. The CDR3, as DNA: TGTGCCAGCAGCGCTGACACCTTGGACAGGCAATTAACCGGGGAGCTGTTTTTT. It is translated as CASSADTLDRQLTGELFF.

This chain links TRBV30 with TRBJ2-7, with 12 positions matching TRBD1. The V and J ends lost 5 bases and 6 bases, in that order; junction bases with no gene match: 8. The CDR3 sequence is 14 residues long. Germline V gene sequence: CDR1 GTSNPN, CDR2 SVGIG (reference sequence). The CDR3 DNA reads as TGTGCCTGGCATCCGGGACAGGGGGCTAGCGAGCAGTACTTC. It yields the protein CAWHPGQGASEQYF.

J is TRBJ1-5 and V is TRBV25-1; 8 positions agree with TRBD1. The CDR3 covers 17 residues. In germline, CDR1 is MGHDK, CDR2 SYGVNS. With V trimmed by 1 base and J by 0 bases, 5 bases remained unmatched. The CDR3 bases are TGTGCCAGCAGTGAATCCGGGACAGGATATAGCAATCAGCCCCAGCATTTT. Protein product: CASSESGTGYSNQPQHF.

The V and J genes are TRBV6-5 and TRBJ1-6; 7 bases agree with TRBD1. The germline V gene encodes CDR1 MNHEY and CDR2 SVGAGI. CDR3 size: 14 residues. J lost 5 bases, V lost 2 bases, and 0 bases had no gene match. CDR3 in amino acids: CASSYDRDNSPLHF. CDR3 in DNA: TGTGCCAGCAGTTACGACAGGGATAATTCACCCCTCCACTTT.

The chain is built from TRBV30 and TRBJ2-7; D is tentatively TRBD1 or TRBD2 (5 bases each). CDR1 and CDR2 from the germline V gene are GTSNPN and SVGIG (reference sequence). There are 13 residues in the CDR3. Trimming removed 3 bases from V and 3 bases from J, with 12 bases in between. CDR3 in DNA: TGTGCCTGGAGCTCGGGGCAGGGCTACGAGCAGTACTTC. Translated: CAWSSGQGYEQYF.

The chain has TRBV11-3 and TRBJ2-5; the D gene is possibly TRBD2 (6 bases). The length of the CDR3 is 16 residues. Trimming left V 5 bases short and J 2 bases short, with 18 bases between. Germline V gene data show CDR1 as SGHNT and CDR2 as YENEEA. The CDR3 region is CASSRAIGGGQETQYF. DNA of the CDR3: TGTGCCAGCAGCCGGGCTATTGGGGGAGGACAAGAGACCCAGTACTTC.

The chain combines TRBV19 with TRBJ1-6; D gene uncertain. From germline, CDR1 is LNHDA and CDR2 SQIVND (reference sequence). V was trimmed by 5 bases and J by 0 bases, leaving 11 bases between them. CDR3 length: 16 amino acids. The CDR3 sequence is CASSLSLSSYNSPLHF. CDR3 nucleotide sequence: TGTGCCAGTAGTTTATCACTGAGCTCCTATAATTCACCCCTCCACTTT.

The chain has TRBV5-3 and TRBJ1-3; perhaps TRBD1 as D (6 bases). TRBV5-3 is classed as an ORF, of uncertain function. V lost 6 bases to trimming and J lost 1 base, with 17 bases between them. The CDR3 loop spans 16 amino acids. In nucleotides, the CDR3 is TGTGCCAGAAACTCAGGGGTGTTAGTATCTGGAAACACCATATATTTT. This translates into CARNSGVLVSGNTIYF.

This clone was detected a few times. The CDR3 here is CASSLHWVGSNEKLFF. The CDR3 nucleotides are TGTGCCAGCAGCCTCCATTGGGTCGGATCTAATGAAAAACTGTTTTTT. The chain recombines TRBV11-2 with TRBJ1-4; D is unresolved. Deletions cut 5 bases from V and 3 bases from J, with 16 bases between. Germline loops: CDR1 SGHAT, CDR2 FQNNGV. CDR3 length: 16 amino acids.

The chain uses TRBV6-2 or TRBV6-3 and TRBJ2-2; the match to TRBD1 covers 8 bases. This CDR3 has 16 amino acids. V trimming: 4 bases; J trimming: 4 bases; junction bases outside the gene matches: 8. The germline V gene encodes CDR1 MNHEY and CDR2 SVGEGT. The CDR3 DNA reads as TGTGCCAGCAGTTCCTCACGGACAGGGAGCACCGGGGAGCTGTTTTTT. Translation gives CASSSSRTGSTGELFF.

This clone was seen a handful of times. The chain has TRBV2 and TRBJ2-3; 12 bases agree with TRBD2. Germline loops: CDR1 SNHLY, CDR2 FYNNEI. The V and J ends lost 3 bases and 4 bases, in that order; junction bases with no gene match: 8. There are 17 residues in the CDR3. CDR3 DNA: TGTGCCAGCAGTGATCAGCTTCTAGCGGGGGGGCCAGATACGCAGTATTTT. It is translated as CASSDQLLAGGPDTQYF.

With respect to this clone: Other DNA variants within this sample encode the same CDR3. The chain couples TRBV4-1 to TRBJ1-1; D unresolved. The germline CDR1 and CDR2 sequences are MGHRA and YSYEKL. The length of the CDR3 is 13 residues. Between the trimmed V and J ends, which lost 1 base and 0 bases, there was a span of 3 bases. In nucleotides, the CDR3 is TGCGCCAGCAGCCAAGGAGTGAACACTGAAGCTTTCTTT. Translated: CASSQGVNTEAFF.